This T cell receptor (beta chain) derives from a study of monozygotic twins with inflammatory bowel disease. The study, taken as a whole, reports: IBD-affected twins scored below their healthy co-twins in TCRbeta diversity (inverse Simpson).

TCRdb reprocessed the 5' RACE reads and reports one entry per CDR3 protein, with no DNA. The table lists approximately 400,000 distinct CDR3 sequences. A remark on this clonotype: Its antigen remains unidentified.

From germline, CDR1 is SEHNR and CDR2 FQNEAQ (reference sequence). The CDR3 consists of 16 residues. This clonotype was obtained from a human donor with ulcerative colitis or Crohn's disease, or a healthy co-twin of an affected twin (not recorded which). Sequenced material: blood. J is TRBJ2-7 and V is TRBV7-9; TCRdb picks TRBD1, but there is no DNA to check that call. CDR3 amino acids: CASSAQGARFTYEQYF.